Below, 31 T cell receptor beta chains from the same sample are listed, as sequenced in a study of T cells expressing NK-cell markers. TCRdb re-called the 5' RACE reads and catalogs CDR3 proteins one per entry, DNA excluded. Its table records roughly 350,000 distinct CDR3 sequences. The sequenced material came from blood T cells: a sorted CD56 or NKG2C T cell subset, CD4+ or CD8+ T cells, or bulk PBMC T cells (not recorded which). The receptors derive from a man aged 18-70 years in good health.

This chain connects TRBV4-2 to TRBJ2-5; TCRdb's D gene call, TRBD1, goes unchecked for lack of DNA. The CDR3 is made up of 14 amino acids. Germline V gene sequence: CDR1 LGHNA, CDR2 YNFKEQ. CDR3 loop: CASSQGRSGETQYF.

The chain couples TRBV6-6 to TRBJ2-3. CDR1 is MNHNY, CDR2 SVGAGI, per germline (reference sequence). The CDR3 length is 13 residues. This CDR3 reads CASTNKGTDTQYF.

The chain is built from TRBV19 and TRBJ2-1. This CDR3 spans 16 amino acids. Looked up from germline, CDR1 is LNHDA and CDR2 is SQIVND (reference sequence). CDR3 loop: CASSIKQGSSYNEQFF.

The chain has TRBV7-2 and TRBJ2-1; TCRdb names TRBD2, which stays unverified in the absence of DNA. Germline CDR1 is SGHTA and CDR2 is FQGNSA. This CDR3 has 16 residues. The CDR3: CASTKRGGTSYNEQFF.

CDR3 sequence reads: CASNPGRLFGQETQYF. The chain combines TRBV3-1 with TRBJ2-5; TCRdb returns TRBD2, unconfirmable since there is no DNA. The V gene's germline CDR1 is LGHDT and CDR2 YNNKEL (reference sequence). CDR3 length: 16 amino acids.

This sequence joins TRBV6-5 and TRBJ1-2; TCRdb's assignment of TRBD1 cannot be checked, as there is no DNA. Per germline, CDR1 MNHEY and CDR2 SVGAGI. The CDR3 consists of 14 residues. The CDR3 sequence: CASIKGGSGYGYTF.

The chain has TRBV11-2 and TRBJ1-2. This CDR3 contains 15 residues. Germline V gene data show CDR1 as SGHAT and CDR2 as FQNNGV. CDR3 in amino acids: CASSLDRFLNYGYTF.

The V and J genes are TRBV18 and TRBJ2-7; TCRdb selects TRBD2, and the lack of DNA leaves this call unchecked. This CDR3 is built from 12 residues. Germline CDR1 is KGHSH and CDR2 is LQKENI. The chain's CDR3 is CASSSKRGEQYF. Filled out from reference TRBV18 and TRBJ2-7, the complete variable domain reads NAGVMQNPRHLVRRRGQEARLRCSPMKGHSHVYWYRQLPEEGLKFMVYLQKENIIDESGMPKERFSAEFPKEGPSILRIQQVVRGDSAAYFCASSSKRGEQYFGPGTRLTVT.

The J gene is TRBJ2-5, the V gene TRBV20-1; TCRdb calls TRBD1, which cannot be checked without DNA. The CDR3 extends over 14 amino acids. Germline V CDR1 and CDR2: DFQATT, SNEGSKA (reference sequence). The CDR3 protein is CSARDRVFDQTQYF.

The genes are TRBV5-4 and TRBJ2-6. CDR1 is SGHNT and CDR2 is YYREEE in the germline V gene (reference sequence). The CDR3 has 16 residues. The CDR3 sequence: CASSLGGVSGANVLTF.

V usage is TRBV6-1 and J usage is TRBJ1-1. The CDR3 is made up of 14 amino acids. Germline V lookup: CDR1 MNHNS, CDR2 SASEGT. The CDR3 is CAGGRTGPNTEAFF.

The genes are TRBV6-5 and TRBJ1-5; TCRdb's D call of TRBD1 is untestable without DNA. Per the germline V gene, CDR1 is MNHEY and CDR2 is SVGAGI. The CDR3 has 18 amino acids. CDR3: CASSPGTGTANSNQPQHF.

This chain joins TRBV6-5 and TRBJ1-5; lacking DNA, the TRBD1 call made by TCRdb goes unchecked. Germline V gives CDR1 MNHEY, CDR2 SVGAGI. The CDR3 consists of 18 residues. The CDR3: CASSYSGLGPRGNQPQHF.

The CDR3 loop is CSVETAGRGTQYF. V usage is TRBV29-1 and J usage is TRBJ2-5; TCRdb names TRBD1, which stays unverified in the absence of DNA. CDR1 is SQVTM, CDR2 ANQGSEA, per germline. This CDR3 comprises 13 residues.

The chain uses TRBV12-3 or TRBV12-4 and TRBJ2-7; the D call from TCRdb, TRBD1, cannot be confirmed without DNA. CDR3 length: 15 residues. CDR3 loop: CASSFRTGRFYEQYF.

V usage is TRBV10-3 and J usage is TRBJ2-7; the TCRdb call, TRBD1, lacks DNA for checking. The CDR3 runs to 15 residues. The V gene's germline CDR1 is ENHRY and CDR2 SYGVKD. The chain's CDR3 is CAISDGDRGSYEQYF.

CDR3 region: CASSLGSGTGPSPLHF. The genes are TRBV7-2 and TRBJ1-6; TCRdb outputs TRBD1, but without DNA this stays unchecked. CDR3 size: 16 residues. Germline V gene lookup returns CDR1 SGHTA and CDR2 FQGNSA.

V is TRBV30 and J is TRBJ2-2. This CDR3 is 11 amino acids long. CDR1 and CDR2 from the germline V gene are GTSNPN and SVGIG (reference sequence). CDR3 region: CAWSVLEELFF.

The chain carries TRBV5-1 and TRBJ2-1. Per germline, CDR1 SGHRS and CDR2 YFSETQ. The CDR3 consists of 14 residues. This CDR3 reads CASSLAVLGGEQFF.

The CDR3 spells CASSSGQGNEKLFF. The V and J genes are TRBV5-1 and TRBJ1-4; lacking DNA, the TRBD1 call made by TCRdb goes unchecked. CDR3 length: 14 amino acids. Per germline, CDR1 SGHRS and CDR2 YFSETQ.

The chain carries TRBV2 and TRBJ2-7; TCRdb designates TRBD1, a call that cannot be tested without DNA. The length of the CDR3 is 13 residues. CDR1 SNHLY and CDR2 FYNNEI come from the germline V gene. The CDR3 is CASTGQVRYEQYF.

The V call is TRBV6-5, the J call TRBJ1-6. The CDR3 is made up of 14 amino acids. Germline CDR1 reads MNHEY; CDR2 reads SVGAGI. CDR3: CASSYFEVSSPLHF.

This sequence joins TRBV5-1 and TRBJ1-1; TCRdb names TRBD1, which stays unverified in the absence of DNA. The CDR3 runs 15 residues. Germline CDR1 is SGHRS and CDR2 is YFSETQ. The CDR3 loop is CASSPGQNLNTEAFF.

The chain employs TRBV12-3 or TRBV12-4 and TRBJ2-7; TCRdb picks TRBD1, but there is no DNA to check that call. The CDR3 spans 15 residues. CDR3 loop: CASNPQGTGPYEQYF.

The chain carries TRBV5-1 and TRBJ1-2. The germline V gene encodes CDR1 SGHRS and CDR2 YFSETQ. This CDR3 has 15 residues. Here the CDR3 reads CASSLPPPSEAGYTF. Drawing the rest from reference TRBV5-1 and TRBJ1-2, the complete variable domain is KAGVTQTPRYLIKTRGQQVTLSCSPISGHRSVSWYQQTPGQGLQFLFEYFSETQRNKGNFPGRFSGRQFSNSRSEMNVSTLELGDSALYLCASSLPPPSEAGYTFGSGTRLTVV.

The chain employs TRBV28 and TRBJ2-7; TCRdb names TRBD1, which stays unverified in the absence of DNA. Germline V gives CDR1 MDHEN, CDR2 SYDVKM. The CDR3 extends over 15 amino acids. CDR3 protein: CASSLWEAGTYEQYF.

The chain joins TRBV5-1 to TRBJ1-3. The CDR3 runs to 16 residues. CDR1 SGHRS and CDR2 YFSETQ come from the germline V gene. The CDR3 loop reads CASSWGPSLSGNTIYF.

The genes are TRBV18 and TRBJ1-1. The CDR3 covers 15 residues. Germline loops: CDR1 KGHSH, CDR2 LQKENI. The CDR3 sequence: CASSPPRGTSTEAFF.

The genes are TRBV6-5 and TRBJ2-3; the D call from TCRdb, TRBD1, cannot be confirmed without DNA. CDR3 length: 16 amino acids. Looked up from germline, CDR1 is MNHEY and CDR2 is SVGAGI. CDR3 loop: CASSYGSGGRADTQYF.

V usage is TRBV5-1 and J usage is TRBJ2-1; TCRdb lists TRBD2, though no DNA is available to test this call. CDR1 is SGHRS, CDR2 YFSETQ, per germline. The CDR3 is 13 amino acids. The CDR3 is CASTAQRVDEQFF.

The chain combines TRBV2 with TRBJ2-7; TCRdb's D call of TRBD1 is untestable without DNA. The CDR3 contains 16 residues. From germline, CDR1 is SNHLY and CDR2 FYNNEI. The CDR3 protein is CASAPRVGETSYEQYF. The whole variable domain, remainder taken from reference TRBV2 and TRBJ2-7, is EPEVTQTPSHQVTQMGQEVILRCVPISNHLYFYWYRQILGQKVEFLVSFYNNEISEKSEIFDDQFSVERPDGSNFTLKIRSTKLEDSAMYFCASAPRVGETSYEQYFGPGTRLTVT.